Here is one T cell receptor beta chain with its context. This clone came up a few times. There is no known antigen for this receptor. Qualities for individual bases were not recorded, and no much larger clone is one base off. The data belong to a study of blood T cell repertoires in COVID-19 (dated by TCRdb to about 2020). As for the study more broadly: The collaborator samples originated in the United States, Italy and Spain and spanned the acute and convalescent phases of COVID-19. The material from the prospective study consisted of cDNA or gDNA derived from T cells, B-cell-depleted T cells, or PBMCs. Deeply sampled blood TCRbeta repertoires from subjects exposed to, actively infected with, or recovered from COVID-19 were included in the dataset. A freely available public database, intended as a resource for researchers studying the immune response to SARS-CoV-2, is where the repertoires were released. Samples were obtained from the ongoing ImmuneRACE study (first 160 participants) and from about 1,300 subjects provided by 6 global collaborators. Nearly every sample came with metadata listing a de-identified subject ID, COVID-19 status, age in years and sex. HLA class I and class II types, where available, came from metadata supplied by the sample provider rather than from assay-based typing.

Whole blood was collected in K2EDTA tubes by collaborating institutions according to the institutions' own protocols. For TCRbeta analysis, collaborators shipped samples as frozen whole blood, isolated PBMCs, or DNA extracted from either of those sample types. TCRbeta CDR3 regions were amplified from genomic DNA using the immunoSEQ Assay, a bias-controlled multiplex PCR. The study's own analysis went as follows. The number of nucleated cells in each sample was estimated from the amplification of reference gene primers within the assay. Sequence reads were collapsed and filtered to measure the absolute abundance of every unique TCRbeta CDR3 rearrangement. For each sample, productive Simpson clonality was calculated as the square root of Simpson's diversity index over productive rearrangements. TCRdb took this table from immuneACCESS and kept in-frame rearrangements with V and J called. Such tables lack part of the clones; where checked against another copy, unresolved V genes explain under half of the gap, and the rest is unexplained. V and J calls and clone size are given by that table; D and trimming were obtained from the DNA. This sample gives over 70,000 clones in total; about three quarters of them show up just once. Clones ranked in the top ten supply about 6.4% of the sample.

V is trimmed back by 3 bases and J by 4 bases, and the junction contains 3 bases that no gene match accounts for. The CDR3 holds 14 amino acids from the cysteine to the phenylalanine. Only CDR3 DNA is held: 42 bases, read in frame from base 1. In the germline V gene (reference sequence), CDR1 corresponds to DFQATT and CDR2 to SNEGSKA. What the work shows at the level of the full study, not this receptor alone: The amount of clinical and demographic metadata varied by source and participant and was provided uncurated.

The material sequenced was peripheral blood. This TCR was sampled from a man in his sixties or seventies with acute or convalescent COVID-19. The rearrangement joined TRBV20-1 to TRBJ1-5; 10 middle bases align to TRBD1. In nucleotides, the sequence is TGCAGTGCTAGTCCGGGACAGGGGAATCAGCCCCAGCATTTT. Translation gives CSASPGQGNQPQHF.